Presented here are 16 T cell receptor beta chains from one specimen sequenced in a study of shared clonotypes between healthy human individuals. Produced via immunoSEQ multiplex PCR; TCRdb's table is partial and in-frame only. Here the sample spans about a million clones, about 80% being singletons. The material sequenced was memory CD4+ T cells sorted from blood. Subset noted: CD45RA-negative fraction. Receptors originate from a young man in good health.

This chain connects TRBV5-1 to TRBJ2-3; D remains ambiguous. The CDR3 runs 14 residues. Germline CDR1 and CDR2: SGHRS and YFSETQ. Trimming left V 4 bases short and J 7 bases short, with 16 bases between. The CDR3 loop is CASSPSGLSNTQYF. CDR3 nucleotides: TGCGCCAGCAGCCCCTCTGGGCTGTCCAATACGCAGTATTTT.

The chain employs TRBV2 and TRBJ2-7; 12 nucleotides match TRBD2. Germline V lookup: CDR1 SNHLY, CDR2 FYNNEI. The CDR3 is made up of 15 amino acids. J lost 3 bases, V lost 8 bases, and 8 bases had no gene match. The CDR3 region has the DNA TGTGCCAGCGGGCTGCTAGCGGGGGGGCACTACGAGCAGTACTTC. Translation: CASGLLAGGHYEQYF.

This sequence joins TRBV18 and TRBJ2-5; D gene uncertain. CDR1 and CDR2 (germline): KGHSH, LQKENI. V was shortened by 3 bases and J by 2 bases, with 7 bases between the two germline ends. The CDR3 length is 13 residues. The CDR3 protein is CASSPGWQETQYF. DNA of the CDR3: TGTGCCAGCTCACCCGGGTGGCAAGAGACCCAGTACTTC.

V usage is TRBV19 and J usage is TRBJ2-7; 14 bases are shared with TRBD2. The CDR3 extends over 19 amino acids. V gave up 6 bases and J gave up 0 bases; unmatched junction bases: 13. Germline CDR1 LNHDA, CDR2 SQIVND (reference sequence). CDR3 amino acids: CASSPGLAGEGTFSYEQYF. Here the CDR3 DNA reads TGTGCCAGTAGCCCGGGACTAGCGGGAGAGGGGACCTTCTCCTACGAGCAGTACTTC.

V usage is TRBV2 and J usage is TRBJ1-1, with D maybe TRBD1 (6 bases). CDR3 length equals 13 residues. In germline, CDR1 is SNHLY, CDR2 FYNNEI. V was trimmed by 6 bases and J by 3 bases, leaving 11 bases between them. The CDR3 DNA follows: TGTGCCAGCAGCGGGGGGGGCTACACTGAAGCTTTCTTT. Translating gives CASSGGGYTEAFF.

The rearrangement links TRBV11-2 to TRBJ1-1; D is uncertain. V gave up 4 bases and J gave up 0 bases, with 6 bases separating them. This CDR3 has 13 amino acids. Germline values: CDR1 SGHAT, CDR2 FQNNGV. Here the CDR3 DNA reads TGTGCCAGCAGCTCGAGAATGAACACTGAAGCTTTCTTT. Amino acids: CASSSRMNTEAFF.

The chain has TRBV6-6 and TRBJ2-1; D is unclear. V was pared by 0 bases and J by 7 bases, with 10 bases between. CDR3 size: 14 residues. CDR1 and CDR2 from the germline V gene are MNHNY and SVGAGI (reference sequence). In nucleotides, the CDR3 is TGTGCCAGCAGTTACTCAACGGTGAGAAATGAGCAGTTCTTC. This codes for CASSYSTVRNEQFF.

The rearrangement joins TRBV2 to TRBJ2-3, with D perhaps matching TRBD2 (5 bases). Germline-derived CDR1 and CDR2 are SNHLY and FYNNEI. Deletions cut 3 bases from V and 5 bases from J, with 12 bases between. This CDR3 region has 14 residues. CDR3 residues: CASSDPGLGDTQYF. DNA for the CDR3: TGTGCCAGCAGTGACCCGGGGTTAGGAGATACGCAGTATTTT.

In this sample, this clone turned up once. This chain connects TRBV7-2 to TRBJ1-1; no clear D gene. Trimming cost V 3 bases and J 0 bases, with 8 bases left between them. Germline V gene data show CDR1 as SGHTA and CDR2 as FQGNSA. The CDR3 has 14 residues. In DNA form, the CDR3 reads TGTGCCAGCAGCTTTGTAGGGTTGAACACTGAAGCTTTCTTT. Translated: CASSFVGLNTEAFF.

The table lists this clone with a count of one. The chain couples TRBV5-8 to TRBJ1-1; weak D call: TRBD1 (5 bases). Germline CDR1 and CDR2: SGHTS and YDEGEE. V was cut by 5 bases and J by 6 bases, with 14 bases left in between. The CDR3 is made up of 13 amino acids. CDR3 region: CASRSKVGAEAFF. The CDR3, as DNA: TGTGCCAGCAGGAGCAAAGTGGGGGCTGAAGCTTTCTTT.

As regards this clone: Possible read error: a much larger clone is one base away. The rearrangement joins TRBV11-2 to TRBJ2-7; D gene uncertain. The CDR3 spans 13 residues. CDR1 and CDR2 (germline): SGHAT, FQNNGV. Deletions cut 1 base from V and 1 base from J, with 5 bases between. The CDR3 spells CASSLGKSYEQYF. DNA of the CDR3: TGTGCCAGCAGCTTAGGAAAGTCCTACGAGCAGTACTTC.

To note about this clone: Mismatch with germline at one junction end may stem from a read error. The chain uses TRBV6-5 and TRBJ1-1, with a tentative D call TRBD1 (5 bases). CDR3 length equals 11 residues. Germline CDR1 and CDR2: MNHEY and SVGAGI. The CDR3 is CASSRFGTRFF. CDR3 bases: TGTGCCAGCAGTCGATTCGGGACGCGTTTTTTT.

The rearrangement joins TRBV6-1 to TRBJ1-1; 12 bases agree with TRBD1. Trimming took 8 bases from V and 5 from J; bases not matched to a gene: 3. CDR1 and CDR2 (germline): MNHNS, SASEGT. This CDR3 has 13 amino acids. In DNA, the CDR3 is TGTGCCAGCGGGGACAGGGGGCGGACTGAAGCTTTCTTT. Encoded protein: CASGDRGRTEAFF.

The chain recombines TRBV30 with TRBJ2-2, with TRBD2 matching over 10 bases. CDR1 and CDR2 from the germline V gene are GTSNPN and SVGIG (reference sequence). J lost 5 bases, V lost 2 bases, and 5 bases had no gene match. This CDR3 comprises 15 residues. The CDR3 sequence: CAWSSQGLATGELFF. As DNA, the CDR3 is TGTGCCTGGAGTTCTCAGGGACTAGCGACCGGGGAGCTGTTTTTT.

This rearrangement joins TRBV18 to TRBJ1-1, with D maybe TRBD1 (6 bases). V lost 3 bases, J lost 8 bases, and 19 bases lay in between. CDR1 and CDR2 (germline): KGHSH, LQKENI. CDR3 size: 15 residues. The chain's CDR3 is CASSPQTGLTEEAFF. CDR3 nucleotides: TGTGCCAGCTCACCCCAGACAGGACTTACAGAGGAAGCTTTCTTT.

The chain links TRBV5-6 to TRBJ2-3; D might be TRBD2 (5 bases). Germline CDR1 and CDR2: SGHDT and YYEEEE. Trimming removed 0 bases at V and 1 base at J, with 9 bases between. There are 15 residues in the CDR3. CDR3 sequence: CASSLAGAGTDTQYF. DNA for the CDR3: TGTGCCAGCAGCTTGGCCGGAGCGGGCACAGATACGCAGTATTTT.